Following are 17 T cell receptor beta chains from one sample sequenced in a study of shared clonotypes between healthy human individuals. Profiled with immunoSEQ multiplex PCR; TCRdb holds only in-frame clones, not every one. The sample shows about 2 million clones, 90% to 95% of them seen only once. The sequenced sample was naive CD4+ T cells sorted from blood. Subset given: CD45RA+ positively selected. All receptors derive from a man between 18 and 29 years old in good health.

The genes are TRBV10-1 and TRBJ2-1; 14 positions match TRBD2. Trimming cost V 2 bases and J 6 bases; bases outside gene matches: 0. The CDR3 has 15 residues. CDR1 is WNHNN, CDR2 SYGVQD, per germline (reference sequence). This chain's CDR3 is CASSEGTSGGNEQFF. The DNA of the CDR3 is TGCGCCAGCAGTGAGGGGACTAGCGGGGGCAATGAGCAGTTCTTC.

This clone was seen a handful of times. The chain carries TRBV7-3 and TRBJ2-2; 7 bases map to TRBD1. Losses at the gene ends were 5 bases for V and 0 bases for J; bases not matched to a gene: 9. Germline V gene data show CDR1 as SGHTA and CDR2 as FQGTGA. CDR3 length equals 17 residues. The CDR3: CASSETRQGANTGELFF. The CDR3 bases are TGTGCCAGCAGCGAAACCCGACAGGGAGCGAACACCGGGGAGCTGTTTTTT.

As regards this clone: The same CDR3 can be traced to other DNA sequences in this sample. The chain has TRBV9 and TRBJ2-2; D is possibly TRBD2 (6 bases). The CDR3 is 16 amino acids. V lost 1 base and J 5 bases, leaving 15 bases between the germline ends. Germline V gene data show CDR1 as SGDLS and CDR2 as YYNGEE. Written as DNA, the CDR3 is TGTGCCAGCAGCGTAAGAGCAGGAGGAGGGACCGGGGAGCTGTTTTTT. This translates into CASSVRAGGGTGELFF.

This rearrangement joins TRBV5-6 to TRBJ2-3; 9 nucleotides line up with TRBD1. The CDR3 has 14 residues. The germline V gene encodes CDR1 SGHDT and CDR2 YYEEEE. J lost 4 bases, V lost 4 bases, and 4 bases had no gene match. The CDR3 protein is CASSPDRGADTQYF. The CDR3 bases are TGTGCCAGCAGCCCGGACAGGGGAGCAGATACGCAGTATTTT. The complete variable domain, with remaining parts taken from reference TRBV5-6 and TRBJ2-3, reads DAGVTQSPTHLIKTRGQQVTLRCSPKSGHDTVSWYQQALGQGPQFIFQYYEEEERQRGNFPDRFSGHQFPNYSSELNVNALLLGDSALYLCASSPDRGADTQYFGPGTRLTVL.

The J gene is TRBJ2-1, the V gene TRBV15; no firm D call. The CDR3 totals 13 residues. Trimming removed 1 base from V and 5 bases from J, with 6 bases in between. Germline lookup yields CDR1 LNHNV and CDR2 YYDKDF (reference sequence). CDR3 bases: TGTGCCACCAGCAGAGGGAGAGACAATGAGCAGTTCTTC. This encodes CATSRGRDNEQFF.

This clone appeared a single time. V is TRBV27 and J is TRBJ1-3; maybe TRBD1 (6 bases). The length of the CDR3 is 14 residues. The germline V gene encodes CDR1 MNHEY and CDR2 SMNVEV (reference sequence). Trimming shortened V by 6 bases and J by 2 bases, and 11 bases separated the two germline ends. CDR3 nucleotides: TGTGCCAGCAGCTCGGGGGGCCCTGGAAACACCATATATTTT. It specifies CASSSGGPGNTIYF.

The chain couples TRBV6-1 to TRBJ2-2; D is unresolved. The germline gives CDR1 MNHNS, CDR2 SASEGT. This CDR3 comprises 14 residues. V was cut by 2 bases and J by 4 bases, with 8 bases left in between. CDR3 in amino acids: CASSELAPTGELFF. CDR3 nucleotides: TGTGCCAGCAGTGAATTGGCTCCCACCGGGGAGCTGTTTTTT.

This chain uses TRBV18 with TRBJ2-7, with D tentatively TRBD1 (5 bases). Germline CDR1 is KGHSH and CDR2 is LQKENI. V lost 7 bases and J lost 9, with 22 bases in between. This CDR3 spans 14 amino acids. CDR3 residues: CASCPSGRACGQYF. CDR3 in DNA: TGTGCCAGCTGCCCCTCGGGCAGGGCTTGTGGGCAGTACTTC. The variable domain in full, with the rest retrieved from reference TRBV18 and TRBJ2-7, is NAGVMQNPRHLVRRRGQEARLRCSPMKGHSHVYWYRQLPEEGLKFMVYLQKENIIDESGMPKERFSAEFPKEGPSILRIQQVVRGDSAAYFCASCPSGRACGQYFGPGTRLTVT.

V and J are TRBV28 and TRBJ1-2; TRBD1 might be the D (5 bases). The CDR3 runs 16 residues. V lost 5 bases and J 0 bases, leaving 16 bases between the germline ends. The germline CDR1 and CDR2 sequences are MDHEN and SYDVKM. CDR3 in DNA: TGTGCCAGCAGTCCGTCAGGGAGGCCCCCTAACTATGGCTACACCTTC. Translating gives CASSPSGRPPNYGYTF.

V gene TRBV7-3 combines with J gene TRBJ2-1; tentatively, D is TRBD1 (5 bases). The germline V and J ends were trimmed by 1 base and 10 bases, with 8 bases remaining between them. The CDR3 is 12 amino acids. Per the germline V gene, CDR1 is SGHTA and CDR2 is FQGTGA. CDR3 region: CASSLIGVEQFF. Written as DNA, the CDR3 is TGTGCCAGCAGCTTAATAGGGGTAGAGCAGTTCTTC.

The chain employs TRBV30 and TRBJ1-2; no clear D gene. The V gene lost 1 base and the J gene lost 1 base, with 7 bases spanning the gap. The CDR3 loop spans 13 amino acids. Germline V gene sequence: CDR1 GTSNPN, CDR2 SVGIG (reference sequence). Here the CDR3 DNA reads TGTGCCTGGAGTGAATCCTTTAACTATGGCTACACCTTC. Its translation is CAWSESFNYGYTF.

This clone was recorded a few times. This CDR3 reads CASSPGQFAYGYTF. The DNA for the CDR3 is TGTGCCAGCAGCCCTGGACAGTTTGCCTATGGCTACACCTTC. This rearrangement joins TRBV2 to TRBJ1-2, with D tentatively TRBD1 (6 bases). This CDR3 has 14 amino acids. CDR1 SNHLY and CDR2 FYNNEI come from the germline V gene. Trimming took 6 bases from V and 4 from J, leaving 15 bases between them.

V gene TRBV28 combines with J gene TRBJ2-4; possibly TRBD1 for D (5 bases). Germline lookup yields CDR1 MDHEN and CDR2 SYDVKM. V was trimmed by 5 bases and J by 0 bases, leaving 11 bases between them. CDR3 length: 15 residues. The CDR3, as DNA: TGTGCCAGCAGTCAAGGGGTCGGAGCCAAAAACATTCAGTACTTC. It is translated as CASSQGVGAKNIQYF.

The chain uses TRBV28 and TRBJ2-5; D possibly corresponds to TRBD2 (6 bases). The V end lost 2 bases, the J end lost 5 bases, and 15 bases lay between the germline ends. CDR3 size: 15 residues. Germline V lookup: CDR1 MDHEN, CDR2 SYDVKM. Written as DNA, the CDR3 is TGTGCCAGCAGTTTAGTCTCTGCGGGATTGGAGACCCAGTACTTC. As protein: CASSLVSAGLETQYF.

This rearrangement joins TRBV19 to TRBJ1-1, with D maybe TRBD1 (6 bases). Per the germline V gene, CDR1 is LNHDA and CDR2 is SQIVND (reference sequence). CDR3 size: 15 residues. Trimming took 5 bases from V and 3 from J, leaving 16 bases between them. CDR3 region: CASSAGQSKDTEAFF. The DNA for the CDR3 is TGTGCCAGTAGTGCCGGACAGTCGAAGGACACTGAAGCTTTCTTT.

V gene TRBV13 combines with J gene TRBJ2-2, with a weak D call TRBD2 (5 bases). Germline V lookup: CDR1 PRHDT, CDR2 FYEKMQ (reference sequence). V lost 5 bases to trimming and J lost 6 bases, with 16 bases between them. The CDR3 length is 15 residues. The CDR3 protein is CASSVSPGRPGELFF. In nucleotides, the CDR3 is TGTGCCAGCAGCGTATCCCCGGGAAGGCCCGGGGAGCTGTTTTTT.

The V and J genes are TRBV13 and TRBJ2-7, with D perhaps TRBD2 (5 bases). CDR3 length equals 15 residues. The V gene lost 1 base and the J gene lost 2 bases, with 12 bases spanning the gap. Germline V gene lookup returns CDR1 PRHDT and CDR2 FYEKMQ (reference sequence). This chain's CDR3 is CASSLVSAAPYEQYF. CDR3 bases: TGTGCCAGCAGCTTAGTCTCAGCGGCACCCTACGAGCAGTACTTC.